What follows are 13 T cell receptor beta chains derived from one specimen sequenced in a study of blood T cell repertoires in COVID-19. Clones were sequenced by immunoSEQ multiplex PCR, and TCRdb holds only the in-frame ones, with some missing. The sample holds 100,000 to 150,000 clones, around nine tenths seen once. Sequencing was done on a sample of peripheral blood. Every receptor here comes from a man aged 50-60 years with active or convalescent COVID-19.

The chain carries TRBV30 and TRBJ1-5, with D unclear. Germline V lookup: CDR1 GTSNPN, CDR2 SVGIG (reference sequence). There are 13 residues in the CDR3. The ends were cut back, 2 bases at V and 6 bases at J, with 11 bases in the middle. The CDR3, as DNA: TGTGCCTGGAGTAAGGTCGAGGGTCAGCCCCAGCATTTT. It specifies CAWSKVEGQPQHF.

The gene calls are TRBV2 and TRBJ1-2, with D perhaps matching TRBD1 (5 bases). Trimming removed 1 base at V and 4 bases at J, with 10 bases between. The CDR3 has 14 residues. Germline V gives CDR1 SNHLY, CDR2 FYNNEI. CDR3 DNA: TGTGCCAGCAGTGAAGGGGGGGTTGGCTATGGCTACACCTTC. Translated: CASSEGGVGYGYTF.

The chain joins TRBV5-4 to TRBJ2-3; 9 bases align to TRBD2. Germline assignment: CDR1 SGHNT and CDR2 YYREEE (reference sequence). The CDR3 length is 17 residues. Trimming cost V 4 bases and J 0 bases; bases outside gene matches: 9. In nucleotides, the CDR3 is TGTGCCAGCAGCCCTGAGCGTAGCGGGGGTAGCACAGATACGCAGTATTTT. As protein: CASSPERSGGSTDTQYF.

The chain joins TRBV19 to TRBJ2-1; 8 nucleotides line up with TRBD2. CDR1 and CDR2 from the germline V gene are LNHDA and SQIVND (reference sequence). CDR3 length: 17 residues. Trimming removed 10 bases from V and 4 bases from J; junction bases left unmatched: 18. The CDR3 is CATTVESGGSHYNEQFF. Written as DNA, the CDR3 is TGTGCCACCACAGTAGAGAGCGGGGGCTCTCATTACAATGAGCAGTTCTTC.

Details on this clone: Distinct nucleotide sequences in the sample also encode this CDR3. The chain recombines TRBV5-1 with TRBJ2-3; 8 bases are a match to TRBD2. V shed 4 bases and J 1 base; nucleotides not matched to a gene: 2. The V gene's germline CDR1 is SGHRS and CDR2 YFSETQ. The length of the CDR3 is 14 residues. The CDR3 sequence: CASSPTSGTDTQYF. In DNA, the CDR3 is TGCGCCAGCAGCCCGACTAGCGGCACAGATACGCAGTATTTT.

The CDR3 reads CASSLVGGDGAQPQHF. The CDR3 nucleotides are TGTGCCAGCAGCTTAGTCGGGGGGGATGGGGCTCAGCCCCAGCATTTT. The J gene is TRBJ1-5, the V gene TRBV7-2; perhaps TRBD1 as D (5 bases). The CDR3 length is 16 residues. The V gene's germline CDR1 is SGHTA and CDR2 FQGNSA. Trimming pared 1 base from V and 6 bases from J, leaving 16 bases between.

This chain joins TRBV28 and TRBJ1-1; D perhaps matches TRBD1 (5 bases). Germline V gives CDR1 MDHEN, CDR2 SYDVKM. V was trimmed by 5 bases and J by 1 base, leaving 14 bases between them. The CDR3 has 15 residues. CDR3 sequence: CASSRMGQPNTEAFF. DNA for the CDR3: TGTGCCAGCAGTCGAATGGGGCAGCCGAACACTGAAGCTTTCTTT.

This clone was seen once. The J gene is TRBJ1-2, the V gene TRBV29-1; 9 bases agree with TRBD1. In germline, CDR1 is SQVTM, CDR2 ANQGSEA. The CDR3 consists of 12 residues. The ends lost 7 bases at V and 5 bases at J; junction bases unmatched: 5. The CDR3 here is CSANRGQYGYTF. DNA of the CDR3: TGCAGCGCTAACAGGGGGCAGTATGGCTACACCTTC.

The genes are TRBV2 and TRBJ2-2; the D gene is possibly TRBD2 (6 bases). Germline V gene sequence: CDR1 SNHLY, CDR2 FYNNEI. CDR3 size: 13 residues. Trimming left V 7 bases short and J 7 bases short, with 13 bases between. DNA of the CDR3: TGTGCCAGCAACCAACTGGGGGGCGGGGAGCTGTTTTTT. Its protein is CASNQLGGGELFF.

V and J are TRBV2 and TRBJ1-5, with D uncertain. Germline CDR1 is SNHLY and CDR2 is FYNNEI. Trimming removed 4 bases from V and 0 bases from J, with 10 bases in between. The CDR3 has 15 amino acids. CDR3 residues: CASSGGRLSNQPQHF. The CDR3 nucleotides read TGTGCCAGCAGTGGAGGGCGCCTTAGCAATCAGCCCCAGCATTTT.

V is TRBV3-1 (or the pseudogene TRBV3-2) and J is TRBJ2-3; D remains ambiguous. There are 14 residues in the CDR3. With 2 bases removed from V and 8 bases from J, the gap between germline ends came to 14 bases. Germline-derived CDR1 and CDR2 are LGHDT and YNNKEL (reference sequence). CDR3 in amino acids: CASSQPGLGATQYF. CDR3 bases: TGTGCCAGCAGCCAACCGGGTCTTGGAGCTACGCAGTATTTT.

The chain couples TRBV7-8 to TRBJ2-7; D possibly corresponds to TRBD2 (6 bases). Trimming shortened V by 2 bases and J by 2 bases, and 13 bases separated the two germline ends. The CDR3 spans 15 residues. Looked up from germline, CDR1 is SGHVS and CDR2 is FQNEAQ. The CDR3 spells CASSLWGEATYEQYF. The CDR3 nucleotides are TGTGCCAGCAGCTTATGGGGGGAGGCTACCTACGAGCAGTACTTC.

CDR3 coding DNA: TGTGCCTGGAGTCCTACGCTCTCTGGGGCCAACGTCCTGACTTTC. Translating it yields CAWSPTLSGANVLTF. The V gene is TRBV30, the J gene TRBJ2-6; D not certain. The CDR3 spans 15 residues. The germline gives CDR1 GTSNPN, CDR2 SVGIG (reference sequence). Trimming took 2 bases from V and 0 from J, leaving 8 bases between them. The whole variable domain, remainder taken from reference TRBV30 and TRBJ2-6, is SQTIHQWPATLVQPVGSPLSLECTVEGTSNPNLYWYRQAAGRGLQLLFYSVGIGQISSEVPQNLSASRPQDRQFILSSKKLLLSDSGFYLCAWSPTLSGANVLTFGAGSRLTVL.